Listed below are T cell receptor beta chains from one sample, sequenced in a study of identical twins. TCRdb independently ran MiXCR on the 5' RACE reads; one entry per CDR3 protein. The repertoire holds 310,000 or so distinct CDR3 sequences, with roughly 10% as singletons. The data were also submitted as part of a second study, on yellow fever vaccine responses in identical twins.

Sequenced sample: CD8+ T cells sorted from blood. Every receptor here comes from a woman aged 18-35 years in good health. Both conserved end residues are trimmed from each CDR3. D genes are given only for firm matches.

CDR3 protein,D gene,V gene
ASSFGAAYQETQY,NA,TRBV28
ASRAGTGKTDTQY,TRBD1,TRBV5-1
SAVRGIGNIQY,TRBD1,TRBV29-1
ASSGTGGADTQY,TRBD1,TRBV6-2/TRBV6-3
ASSSAPDSNYEQY,NA,TRBV27
ASSQEWLGGSTDTQY,NA,TRBV4-3
ASSVGGNSNQPQH,NA,TRBV9
ASSPASTDTQY,NA,TRBV5-1
ASSLGEVDNEQF,NA,TRBV12-3/TRBV12-4
ASSDDTDYNEQF,NA,TRBV6-4
ASSLFSSGENTGELF,NA,TRBV7-8
ASSWTGQGAYNEQF,TRBD1,TRBV27
SVELWDEQY,NA,TRBV29-1
ASSYGGLAAYNEQF,NA,TRBV6-2/TRBV6-3
ASGPGGIYEQY,TRBD1,TRBV12-5
ASSLVGGTSYEQY,NA,TRBV5-1
SARDRGRGQTDTQY,NA,TRBV20-1
SVVPGSRVTGELF,NA,TRBV29-1
ASSQEFGTFTDTQY,NA,TRBV3-1
ASSPGQLCRRDEQY,NA,TRBV4-2
ASNRLAGSASYNEQF,TRBD2,TRBV2
ASRPGLNTDTQY,NA,TRBV5-1
ASSSLIGDEAF,NA,TRBV7-6
ASSQVGTGRTYNEQF,TRBD1,TRBV3-1
SVHLAGDPTDTQY,TRBD2,TRBV29-1
SVHRLADNTDTQY,TRBD2,TRBV29-1
ASSRGGWRETQY,TRBD2,TRBV27
ASSYPGLAGGPYNEQF,TRBD2,TRBV6-2/TRBV6-3
SATVVDYNEQF,NA,TRBV20-1
ASSLDAAGGPLTYNEQF,TRBD2,TRBV11-1
ASSSSGTFTSTDTQY,TRBD2,TRBV7-8
ASSLQGDTYEQY,NA,TRBV5-1
ATSRESYEQF,NA,TRBV15
ASTSGLAENTGELF,TRBD2,TRBV28
ASSLITGQETQY,NA,TRBV5-1
ASTTGNTGELF,NA,TRBV7-8
ASSQGLTYEQY,NA,TRBV11-2
ASSSIIRQGSIEAF,TRBD1,TRBV7-9
ASRTGYYEQY,TRBD1,TRBV6-2/TRBV6-3
ASSSGFVGGDNEQF,NA,TRBV5-1
ASSLAVALEETQY,NA,TRBV7-9
ASSHREGAKNIQY,TRBD2,TRBV6-2/TRBV6-3
ASKRGTGEETQY,TRBD1,TRBV6-1
ASSQDVREQGEQF,NA,TRBV4-3
ATSKEGARNPNNEQF,TRBD1,TRBV3-1
ASSPRGGSAEQY,TRBD2,TRBV12-3/TRBV12-4
ANRHYNPQETQY,NA,TRBV7-8
SARLAGSYEQY,TRBD2,TRBV20-1
ASSPGGTNTGELF,TRBD2,TRBV6-4
ASSLSGTGPVNEKLF,TRBD1,TRBV28
ASTRDRGNNEQF,TRBD1,TRBV27
ASSLIGGSYGYT,NA,TRBV27